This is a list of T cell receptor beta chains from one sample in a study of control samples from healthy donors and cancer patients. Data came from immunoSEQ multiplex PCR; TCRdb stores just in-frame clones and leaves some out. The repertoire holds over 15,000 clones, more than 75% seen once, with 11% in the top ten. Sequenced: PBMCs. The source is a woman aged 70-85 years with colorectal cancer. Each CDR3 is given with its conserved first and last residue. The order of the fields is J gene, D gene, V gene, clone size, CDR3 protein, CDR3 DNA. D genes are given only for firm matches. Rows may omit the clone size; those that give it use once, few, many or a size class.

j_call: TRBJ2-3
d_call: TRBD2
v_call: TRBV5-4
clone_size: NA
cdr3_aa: CASSLGSRGGWTDTQYF
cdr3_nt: TGTGCCAGCAGCTTGGGTTCGCGGGGGGGCTGGACAGATACGCAGTATTTT

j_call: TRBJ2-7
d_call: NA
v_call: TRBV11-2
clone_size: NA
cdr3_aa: CASSLDLVSASYEQYF
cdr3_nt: TGTGCCAGCAGCTTAGATCTAGTTAGCGCCTCCTACGAGCAGTACTTC

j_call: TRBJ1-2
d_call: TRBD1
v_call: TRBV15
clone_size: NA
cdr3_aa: CATSRAGTGGDYGYTF
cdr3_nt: TGTGCCACCAGCAGAGCAGGGACAGGGGGCGACTATGGCTACACCTTC

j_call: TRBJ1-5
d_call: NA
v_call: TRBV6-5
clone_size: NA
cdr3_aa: CASSPTGLGQPQHF
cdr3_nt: TGTGCCAGCAGTCCTACAGGGCTAGGTCAGCCCCAGCATTTT

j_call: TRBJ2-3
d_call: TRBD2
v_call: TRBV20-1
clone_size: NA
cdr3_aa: CSASLLAGVNTQYF
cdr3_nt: TGCAGTGCTAGTCTACTAGCGGGAGTGAATACGCAGTATTTT

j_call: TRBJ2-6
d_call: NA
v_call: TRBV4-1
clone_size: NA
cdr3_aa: CASSQDEGRGANVLTF
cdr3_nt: TGCGCCAGCAGCCAAGATGAAGGCAGGGGGGCCAACGTCCTGACTTTC

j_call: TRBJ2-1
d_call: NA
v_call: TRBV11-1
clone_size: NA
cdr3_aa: CASSRDFSYNEQFF
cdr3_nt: TGTGCCAGCAGCCGGGACTTTTCCTACAATGAGCAGTTCTTC

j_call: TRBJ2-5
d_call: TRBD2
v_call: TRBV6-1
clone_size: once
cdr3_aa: CASSESGGGQETQYF
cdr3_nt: TGTGCCAGCAGTGAGAGCGGGGGCGGTCAAGAGACCCAGTACTTC

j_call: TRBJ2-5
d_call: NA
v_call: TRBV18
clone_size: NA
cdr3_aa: CASSPKDSLQETQYF
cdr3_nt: TGTGCCAGCTCACCTAAAGACAGTCTACAAGAGACCCAGTACTTC

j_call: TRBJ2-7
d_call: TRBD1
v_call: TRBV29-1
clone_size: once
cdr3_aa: CSVASPGQGFEQYF
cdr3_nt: TGCAGCGTCGCAAGTCCGGGACAGGGTTTCGAGCAGTACTTC

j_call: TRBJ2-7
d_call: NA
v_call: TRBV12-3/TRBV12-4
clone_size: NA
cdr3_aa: CASGSAYEQYF
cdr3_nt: TGTGCCAGCGGAAGTGCCTACGAGCAGTACTTC